This T cell receptor beta chain was observed in a study of T cell repertoires in cytomegalovirus infection. Study at large: In public TCR beta signatures, there were indications of both CMV infection and matching HLA type. Study-wide findings and caveats: Across the ex vivo response, the dominant clonotypes were HLA-C-restricted CMV-specific TCR beta clonotypes. Individuals carrying CMV plus the relevant HLA were identified by cumulative frequency of public TCR beta families.

As concerns this clonotype: Its cognate antigen is unknown.

TCRdb used MiXCR to reprocess the reads, holding one entry per CDR3 protein. The table shows roughly 250,000 distinct CDR3 sequences, with roughly 12% occurring only once. The CDR3 runs 13 residues. V shed 3 bases and J shed 4 bases, with 9 bases lying between them. Per the germline V gene, CDR1 is LNHDA and CDR2 is SQIVND (reference sequence). This rearrangement joins TRBV19 to TRBJ1-2; weak D call: TRBD1 (5 bases). Sequencing used PBMCs. This clonotype was obtained from a human donor in good health (CMV status not recorded). Some clones in this sample may be carry-over from other donors' samples. The CDR3 protein is CASSIGHSYGYTF. The CDR3 DNA sequence: TGTGCCAGTAGTATTGGACACAGCTATGGCTACACCTTC.